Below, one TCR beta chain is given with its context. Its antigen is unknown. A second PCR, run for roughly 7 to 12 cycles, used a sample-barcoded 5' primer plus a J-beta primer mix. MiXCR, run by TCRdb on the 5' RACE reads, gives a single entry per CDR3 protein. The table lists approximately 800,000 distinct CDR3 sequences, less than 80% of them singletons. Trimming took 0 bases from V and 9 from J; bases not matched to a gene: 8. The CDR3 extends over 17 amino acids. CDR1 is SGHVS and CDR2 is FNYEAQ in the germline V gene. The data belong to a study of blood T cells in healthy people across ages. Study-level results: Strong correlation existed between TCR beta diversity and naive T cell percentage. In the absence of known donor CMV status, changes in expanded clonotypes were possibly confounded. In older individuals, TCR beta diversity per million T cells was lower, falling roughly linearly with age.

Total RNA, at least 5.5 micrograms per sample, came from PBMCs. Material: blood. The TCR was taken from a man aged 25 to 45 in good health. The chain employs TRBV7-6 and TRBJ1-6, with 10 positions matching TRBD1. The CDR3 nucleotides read TGTGCCAGCAGCTTAGCTAGGGGACAGGGGATGAGTTCACCCCTCCACTTT. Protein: CASSLARGQGMSSPLHF.